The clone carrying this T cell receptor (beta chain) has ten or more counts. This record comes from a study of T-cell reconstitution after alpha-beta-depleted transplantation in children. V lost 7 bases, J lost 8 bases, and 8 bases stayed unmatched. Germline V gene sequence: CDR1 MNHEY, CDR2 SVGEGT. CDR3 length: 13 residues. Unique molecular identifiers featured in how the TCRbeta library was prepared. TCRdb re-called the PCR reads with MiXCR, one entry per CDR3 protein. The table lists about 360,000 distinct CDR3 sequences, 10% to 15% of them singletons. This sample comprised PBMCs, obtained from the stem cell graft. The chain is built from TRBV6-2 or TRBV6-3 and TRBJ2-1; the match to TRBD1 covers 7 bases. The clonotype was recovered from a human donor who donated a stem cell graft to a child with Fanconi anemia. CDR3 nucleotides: TGTGCCAGCAAGGACAGGAGGCCCCATGAGCAGTTCTTC. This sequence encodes CASKDRRPHEQFF.